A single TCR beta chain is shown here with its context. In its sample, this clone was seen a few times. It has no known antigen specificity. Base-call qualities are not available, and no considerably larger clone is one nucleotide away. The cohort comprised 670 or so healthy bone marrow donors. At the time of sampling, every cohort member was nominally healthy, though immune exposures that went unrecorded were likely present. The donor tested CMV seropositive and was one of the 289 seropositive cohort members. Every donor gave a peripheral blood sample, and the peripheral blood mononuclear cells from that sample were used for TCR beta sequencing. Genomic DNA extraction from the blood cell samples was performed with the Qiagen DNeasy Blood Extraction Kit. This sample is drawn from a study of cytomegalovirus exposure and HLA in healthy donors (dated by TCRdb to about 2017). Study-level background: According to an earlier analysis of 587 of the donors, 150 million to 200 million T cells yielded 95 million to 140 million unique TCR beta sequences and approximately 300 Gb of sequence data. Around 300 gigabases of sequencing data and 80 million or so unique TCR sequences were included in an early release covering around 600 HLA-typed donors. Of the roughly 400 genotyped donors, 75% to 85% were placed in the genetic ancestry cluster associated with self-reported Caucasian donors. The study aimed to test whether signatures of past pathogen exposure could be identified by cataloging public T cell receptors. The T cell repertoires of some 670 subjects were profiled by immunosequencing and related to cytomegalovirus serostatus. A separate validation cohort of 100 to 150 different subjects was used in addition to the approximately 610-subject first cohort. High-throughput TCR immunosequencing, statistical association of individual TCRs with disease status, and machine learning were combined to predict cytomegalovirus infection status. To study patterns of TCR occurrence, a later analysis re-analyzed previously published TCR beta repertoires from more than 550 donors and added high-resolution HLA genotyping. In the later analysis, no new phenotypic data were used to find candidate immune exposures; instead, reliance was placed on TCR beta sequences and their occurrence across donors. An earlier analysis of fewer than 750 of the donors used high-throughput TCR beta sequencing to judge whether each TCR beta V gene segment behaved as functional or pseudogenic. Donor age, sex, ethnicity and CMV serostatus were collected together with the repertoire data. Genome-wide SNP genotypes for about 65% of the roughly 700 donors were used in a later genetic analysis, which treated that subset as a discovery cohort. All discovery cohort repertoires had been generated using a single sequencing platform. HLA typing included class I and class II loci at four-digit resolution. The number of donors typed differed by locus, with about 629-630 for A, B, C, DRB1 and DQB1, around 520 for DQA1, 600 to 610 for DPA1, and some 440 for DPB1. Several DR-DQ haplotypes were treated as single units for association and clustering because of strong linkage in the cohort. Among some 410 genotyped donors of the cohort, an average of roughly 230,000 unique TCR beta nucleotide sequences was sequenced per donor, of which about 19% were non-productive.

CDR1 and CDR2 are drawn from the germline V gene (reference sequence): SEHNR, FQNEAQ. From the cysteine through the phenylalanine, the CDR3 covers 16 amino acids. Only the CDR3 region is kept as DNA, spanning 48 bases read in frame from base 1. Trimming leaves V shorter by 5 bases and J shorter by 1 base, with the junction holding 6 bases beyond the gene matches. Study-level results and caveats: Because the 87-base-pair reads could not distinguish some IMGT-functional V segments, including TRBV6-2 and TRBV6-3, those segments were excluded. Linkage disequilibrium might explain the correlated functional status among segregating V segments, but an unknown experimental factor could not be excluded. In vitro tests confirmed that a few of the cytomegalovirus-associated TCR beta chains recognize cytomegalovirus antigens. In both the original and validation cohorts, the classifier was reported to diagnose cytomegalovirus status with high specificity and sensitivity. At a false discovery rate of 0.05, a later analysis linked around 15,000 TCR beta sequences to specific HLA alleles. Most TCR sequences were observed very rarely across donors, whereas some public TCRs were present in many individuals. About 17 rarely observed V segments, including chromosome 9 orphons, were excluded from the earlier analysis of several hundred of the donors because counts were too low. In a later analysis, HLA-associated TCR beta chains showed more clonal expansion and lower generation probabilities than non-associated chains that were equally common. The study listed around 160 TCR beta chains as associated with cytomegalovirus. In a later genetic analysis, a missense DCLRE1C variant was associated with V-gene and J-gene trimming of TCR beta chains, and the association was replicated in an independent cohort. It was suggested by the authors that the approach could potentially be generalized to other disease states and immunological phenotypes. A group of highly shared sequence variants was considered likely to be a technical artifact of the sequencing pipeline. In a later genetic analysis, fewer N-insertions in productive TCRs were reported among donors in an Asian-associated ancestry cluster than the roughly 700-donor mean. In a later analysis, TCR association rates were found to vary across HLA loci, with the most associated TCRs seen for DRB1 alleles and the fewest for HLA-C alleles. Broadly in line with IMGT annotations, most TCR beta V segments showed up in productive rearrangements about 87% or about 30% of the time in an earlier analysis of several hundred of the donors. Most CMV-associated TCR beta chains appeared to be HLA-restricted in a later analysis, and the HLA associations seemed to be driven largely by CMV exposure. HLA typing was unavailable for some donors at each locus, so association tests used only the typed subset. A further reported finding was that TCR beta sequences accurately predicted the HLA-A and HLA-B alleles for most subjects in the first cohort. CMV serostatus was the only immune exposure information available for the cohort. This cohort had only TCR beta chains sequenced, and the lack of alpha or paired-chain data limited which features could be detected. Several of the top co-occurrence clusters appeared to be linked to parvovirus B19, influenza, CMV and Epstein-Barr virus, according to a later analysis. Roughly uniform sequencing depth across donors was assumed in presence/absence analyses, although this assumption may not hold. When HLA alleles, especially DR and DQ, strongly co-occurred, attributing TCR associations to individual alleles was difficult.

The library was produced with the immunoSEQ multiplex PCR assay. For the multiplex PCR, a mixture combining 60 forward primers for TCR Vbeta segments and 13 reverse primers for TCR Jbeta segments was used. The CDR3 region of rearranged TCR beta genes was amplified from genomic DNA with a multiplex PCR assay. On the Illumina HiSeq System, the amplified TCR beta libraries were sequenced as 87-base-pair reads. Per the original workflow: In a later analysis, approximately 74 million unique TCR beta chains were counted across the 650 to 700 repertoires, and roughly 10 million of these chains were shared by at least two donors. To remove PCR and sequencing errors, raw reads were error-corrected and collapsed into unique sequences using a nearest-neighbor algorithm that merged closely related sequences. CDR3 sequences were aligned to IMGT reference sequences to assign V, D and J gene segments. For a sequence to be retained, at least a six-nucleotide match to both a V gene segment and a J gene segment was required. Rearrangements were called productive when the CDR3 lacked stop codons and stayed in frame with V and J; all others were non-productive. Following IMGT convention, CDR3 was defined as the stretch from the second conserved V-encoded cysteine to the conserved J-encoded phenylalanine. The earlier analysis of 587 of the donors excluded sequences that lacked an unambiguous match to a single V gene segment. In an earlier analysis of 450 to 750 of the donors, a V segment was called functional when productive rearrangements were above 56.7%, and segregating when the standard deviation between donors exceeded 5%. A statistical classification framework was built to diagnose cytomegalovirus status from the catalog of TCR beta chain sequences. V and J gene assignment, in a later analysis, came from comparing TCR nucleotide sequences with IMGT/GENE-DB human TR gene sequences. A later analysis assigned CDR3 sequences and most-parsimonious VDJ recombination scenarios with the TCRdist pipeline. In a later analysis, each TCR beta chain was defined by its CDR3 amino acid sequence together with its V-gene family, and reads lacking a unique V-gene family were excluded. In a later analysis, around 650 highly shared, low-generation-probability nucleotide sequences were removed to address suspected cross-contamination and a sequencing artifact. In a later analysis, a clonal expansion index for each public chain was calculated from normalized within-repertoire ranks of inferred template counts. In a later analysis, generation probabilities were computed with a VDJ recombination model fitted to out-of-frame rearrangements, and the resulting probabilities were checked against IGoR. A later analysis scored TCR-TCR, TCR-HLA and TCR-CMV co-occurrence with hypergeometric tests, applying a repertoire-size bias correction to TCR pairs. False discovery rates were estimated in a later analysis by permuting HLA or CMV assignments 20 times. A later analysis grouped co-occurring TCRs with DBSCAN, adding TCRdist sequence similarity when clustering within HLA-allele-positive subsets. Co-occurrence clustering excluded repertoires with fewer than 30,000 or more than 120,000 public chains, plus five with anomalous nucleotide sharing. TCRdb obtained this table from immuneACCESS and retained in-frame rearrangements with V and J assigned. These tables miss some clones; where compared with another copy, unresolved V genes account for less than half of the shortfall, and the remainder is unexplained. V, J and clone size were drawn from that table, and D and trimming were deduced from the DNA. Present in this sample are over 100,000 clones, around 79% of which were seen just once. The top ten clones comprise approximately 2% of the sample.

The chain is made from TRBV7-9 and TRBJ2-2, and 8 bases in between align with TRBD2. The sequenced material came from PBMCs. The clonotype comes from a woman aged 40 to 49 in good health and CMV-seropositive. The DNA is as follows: TGTGCCAGCAGCCAAGAGGCGGGGGGGAACACCGGGGAGCTGTTTTTT. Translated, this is CASSQEAGGNTGELFF.